A single sample is the source of the 30 T cell receptor beta chains below, sequenced in a study of blood T cell repertoires in COVID-19. Sequenced by immunoSEQ multiplex PCR; TCRdb stores in-frame clones only, minus some. The sample has 60,000 to 100,000 clones, approximately 90% seen once. The sample comprised peripheral blood. The receptor source for this set is a man over 45 with active COVID-19.

The gene calls are TRBV7-2 and TRBJ2-2; D may be TRBD2 (5 bases). The CDR3 covers 14 residues. Germline V gives CDR1 SGHTA, CDR2 FQGNSA. V lost 5 bases to trimming and J lost 4 bases, with 11 bases between them. The CDR3 nucleotides read TGTGCCAGCAGCGTGATGACTACCACCGGGGAGCTGTTTTTT. Translated, it gives CASSVMTTTGELFF.

V is TRBV3-1 (or the pseudogene TRBV3-2) and J is TRBJ1-2, with 8 bases matching TRBD1. The CDR3 consists of 12 residues. Germline CDR1 LGHDT, CDR2 YNNKEL (reference sequence). Trimming took 7 bases from V and 3 from J; bases not matched to a gene: 1. The CDR3 reads CASTGGDYGYTF. DNA of the CDR3: TGTGCCAGCACAGGGGGCGACTATGGCTACACCTTC.

The chain uses TRBV5-6 and TRBJ1-1; 7 bases agree with TRBD1. V lost 6 bases and J lost 1; bases outside the gene matches: 3. The CDR3 runs 13 residues. The V gene's germline CDR1 is SGHDT and CDR2 YYEEEE. The CDR3 here is CASMTGTNTEAFF. In nucleotides, the CDR3 is TGTGCCAGCATGACAGGGACGAACACTGAAGCTTTCTTT.

This clone was found a few times. This chain joins TRBV11-2 and TRBJ1-2, with D uncertain. V lost 0 bases to trimming and J lost 3 bases, with 8 bases between them. The germline V gene encodes CDR1 SGHAT and CDR2 FQNNGV. CDR3 length: 14 residues. In nucleotides, the CDR3 is TGTGCCAGCAGCTTAGATCTTCAGTACTATGGCTACACCTTC. This codes for CASSLDLQYYGYTF.

V usage is TRBV27 and J usage is TRBJ2-7; no clear D gene. This CDR3 comprises 10 residues. V gave up 5 bases and J gave up 5 bases, with 4 bases separating them. CDR1 and CDR2 from the germline V gene are MNHEY and SMNVEV (reference sequence). The CDR3 bases are TGTGCCAGCAGTGGCCACGAGCAGTACTTC. It translates to CASSGHEQYF.

The rearrangement uses TRBV6-5 and TRBJ1-5, with TRBD1 identical over 7 bases. This CDR3 spans 13 amino acids. The V and J ends lost 7 bases and 4 bases, in that order; junction bases with no gene match: 4. Germline CDR1 reads MNHEY; CDR2 reads SVGAGI. CDR3 in DNA: TGTGCCAGCACCTGGACAGGTAATCAGCCCCAGCATTTT. Translating it yields CASTWTGNQPQHF.

The chain joins TRBV30 to TRBJ1-6; D gene ambiguous. The CDR3 extends over 15 amino acids. The germline V gene encodes CDR1 GTSNPN and CDR2 SVGIG (reference sequence). V shed 0 bases and J shed 0 bases, with 6 bases lying between them. DNA of the CDR3: TGTGCCTGGAGTGTATCCAGCTCCTATAATTCACCCCTCCACTTT. Protein: CAWSVSSSYNSPLHF.

V gene TRBV11-2 combines with J gene TRBJ2-7; 12 nucleotides align to TRBD1. V lost 6 bases to trimming and J lost 8 bases; unmatched junction nucleotides: 11. The CDR3 loop spans 15 amino acids. Germline V gene data show CDR1 as SGHAT and CDR2 as FQNNGV. The CDR3 DNA sequence: TGTGCCAGCAGACCGGTCCGGGACAGGGGGCATAAGCAGTACTTC. Translation: CASRPVRDRGHKQYF.

The genes are TRBV5-4 and TRBJ2-2; no clear D gene. The CDR3 consists of 16 residues. Trimming cost V 6 bases and J 1 base, with 16 bases left between them. Germline CDR1 is SGHNT and CDR2 is YYREEE (reference sequence). CDR3 sequence: CASTPSRVRNTGELFF. In nucleotides, the CDR3 is TGTGCCAGCACCCCGAGCCGGGTGCGGAACACCGGGGAGCTGTTTTTT. The whole variable domain, filled in from reference TRBV5-4 and TRBJ2-2, reads ETGVTQSPTHLIKTRGQQVTLRCSSQSGHNTVSWYQQALGQGPQFIFQYYREEENGRGNFPPRFSGLQFPNYSSELNVNALELDDSALYLCASTPSRVRNTGELFFGEGSRLTVL.

The V call is TRBV7-2, the J call TRBJ1-1; no clear D. The CDR3 is 13 residues long. V was clipped by 3 bases and J by 5 bases, with 10 bases between them. Germline loops: CDR1 SGHTA, CDR2 FQGNSA. The CDR3 loop reads CASSFNSRTEAFF. CDR3 sequence (DNA): TGTGCCAGCAGCTTTAACAGTCGGACTGAAGCTTTCTTT.

The chain joins TRBV6-5 to TRBJ1-5; 9 nucleotides match TRBD1. CDR1 is MNHEY and CDR2 is SVGAGI in the germline V gene. This CDR3 has 15 residues. After removal of 6 bases from V and 1 base from J, the junction contained 4 bases not matched to a gene. The CDR3 here is CASRRTGESNQPQHF. CDR3 in DNA: TGTGCCAGCAGGCGGACAGGGGAAAGCAATCAGCCCCAGCATTTT.

The chain combines TRBV18 with TRBJ2-1; 7 nucleotides align to TRBD2. Germline assignment: CDR1 KGHSH and CDR2 LQKENI. With 3 bases clipped from V and 0 bases from J, the junction kept 2 bases outside the gene matches. This CDR3 comprises 15 residues. CDR3 in DNA: TGTGCCAGCTCACCGGGGGGGGGCTCCTACAATGAGCAGTTCTTC. Encoded protein: CASSPGGGSYNEQFF.

The chain recombines TRBV14 with TRBJ1-2; a possible D gene is TRBD1 (5 bases). CDR1 and CDR2 from the germline V gene are SGHDN and FVKESK. V was pared by 6 bases and J by 4 bases, with 24 bases between. CDR3 size: 17 residues. The CDR3 sequence: CASRPGSRGVNIYGYTF. In nucleotides, the CDR3 is TGTGCCAGCAGACCAGGATCAAGGGGTGTGAATATCTATGGCTACACCTTC.

V and J are TRBV28 and TRBJ2-7, with TRBD1 as a possible D gene (6 bases). Trimming took 6 bases from V and 2 from J, leaving 14 bases between them. Germline lookup yields CDR1 MDHEN and CDR2 SYDVKM. The CDR3 length is 14 residues. This CDR3 is CASSPGTPAYEQYF. Here the CDR3 DNA reads TGTGCCAGCAGCCCCGGGACACCCGCCTACGAGCAGTACTTC.

The chain uses TRBV19 and TRBJ1-6, with D possibly matching TRBD1 (6 bases). V gave up 5 bases and J gave up 10 bases, with 12 bases separating them. This CDR3 has 13 residues. The germline V gene encodes CDR1 LNHDA and CDR2 SQIVND (reference sequence). The CDR3 loop is CASSREGGSPLHF. CDR3 in DNA: TGTGCCAGTAGTCGGGAGGGGGGGTCACCCCTCCACTTT. The complete variable domain, with remaining parts taken from reference TRBV19 and TRBJ1-6, reads DGGITQSPKYLFRKEGQNVTLSCEQNLNHDAMYWYRQDPGQGLRLIYYSQIVNDFQKGDIAEGYSVSREKKESFPLTVTSAQKNPTAFYLCASSREGGSPLHFGNGTRLTVT.

This rearrangement joins TRBV2 to TRBJ2-5; D ambiguous. The CDR3 has 11 residues. The V and J ends lost 2 bases and 7 bases respectively, with 5 bases between them. Germline values: CDR1 SNHLY, CDR2 FYNNEI. CDR3 protein: CASSELLTQYF. The DNA of the CDR3 is TGTGCCAGCAGTGAACTTTTGACCCAGTACTTC.

This clone was seen only once. CDR3 nucleotide sequence: TGTGCCAGCAGCGTTATGACAGGCTTCCCCCATGAGCAGTTCTTC. This codes for CASSVMTGFPHEQFF. The rearrangement links TRBV9 to TRBJ2-1, with D perhaps matching TRBD1 (6 bases). The CDR3 sequence is 15 residues long. V was shortened by 2 bases and J by 8 bases, with 17 bases between the two germline ends. CDR1 is SGDLS and CDR2 is YYNGEE in the germline V gene.

This clone showed up just a few times. The V and J genes are TRBV2 and TRBJ2-1; TRBD2 aligns across 13 bases. After removal of 7 bases from V and 8 bases from J, the junction contained 11 bases not matched to a gene. CDR1 is SNHLY, CDR2 FYNNEI, per germline. The CDR3 contains 16 residues. CDR3 sequence reads: CASIWTSGGPGDEQFF. The CDR3 DNA follows: TGTGCCAGCATCTGGACTAGCGGGGGACCCGGGGATGAGCAGTTCTTC.

The chain joins TRBV28 to TRBJ1-2, with 8 bases matching TRBD1. CDR3 length: 18 amino acids. V lost 6 bases to trimming and J lost 7 bases; unmatched junction nucleotides: 22. Looked up from germline, CDR1 is MDHEN and CDR2 is SYDVKM. This chain's CDR3 is CASSFLWGGGQGNLGYTF. The CDR3 region has the DNA TGTGCCAGCAGCTTTTTATGGGGGGGAGGACAGGGTAATCTTGGCTACACCTTC.

V is TRBV5-6 and J is TRBJ1-3; 7 nucleotides match TRBD1. The CDR3 totals 14 residues. J was trimmed by 2 bases and V by 4 bases; bases with no gene match: 3. Germline assignment: CDR1 SGHDT and CDR2 YYEEEE. As DNA, the CDR3 is TGTGCCAGCAGCCCGGGACAGCCTGGAAACACCATATATTTT. Residues: CASSPGQPGNTIYF.

The J gene is TRBJ1-4, the V gene TRBV4-2, with a possible D match to TRBD1 (5 bases). In germline, CDR1 is LGHNA, CDR2 YNFKEQ. The CDR3 spans 16 residues. V lost 0 bases to trimming and J lost 7 bases, with 15 bases between them. CDR3 protein: CASSQESGGGAEKLFF. Here the CDR3 DNA reads TGTGCCAGCAGCCAAGAGTCCGGGGGAGGGGCTGAAAAACTGTTTTTT.

In its sample, this clone was seen a few times. The rearrangement joins TRBV28 to TRBJ2-7; D call uncertain. The CDR3 extends over 17 amino acids. The germline CDR1 and CDR2 sequences are MDHEN and SYDVKM. The germline V and J ends were trimmed by 3 bases and 0 bases, with 18 bases remaining between them. The CDR3 spells CASSFRLLLRPSYEQYF. In DNA form, the CDR3 reads TGTGCCAGCAGTTTCAGGCTACTCCTCCGACCCTCCTACGAGCAGTACTTC.

The gene calls are TRBV7-2 and TRBJ2-1; D is undetermined. Germline V CDR1 and CDR2: SGHTA, FQGNSA. This CDR3 is 17 amino acids long. V was clipped by 0 bases and J by 0 bases, with 12 bases between them. CDR3 in amino acids: CASSLARQASSYNEQFF. The CDR3 DNA follows: TGTGCCAGCAGCTTAGCTAGGCAGGCGAGCTCCTACAATGAGCAGTTCTTC.

The chain carries TRBV7-3 and TRBJ1-1, with 7 bases aligning to TRBD1. The CDR3 has 15 residues. Per the germline V gene, CDR1 is SGHTA and CDR2 is FQGTGA. Losses at the gene ends were 2 bases for V and 4 bases for J; bases not matched to a gene: 7. DNA of the CDR3: TGTGCCAGCAGCTTACTAGGGGGCGCGATCACTGAAGCTTTCTTT. It yields the protein CASSLLGGAITEAFF.

The chain couples TRBV15 to TRBJ2-7; D possibly corresponds to TRBD1 (5 bases). V was cut by 1 base and J by 0 bases, with 19 bases left in between. CDR1 and CDR2 (germline): LNHNV, YYDKDF (reference sequence). There are 18 residues in the CDR3. In DNA form, the CDR3 reads TGTGCCACCAGCAGAGTCCCCAGGTCAGGGCAGCTCTCCTACGAGCAGTACTTC. As protein: CATSRVPRSGQLSYEQYF.

The chain employs TRBV7-2 and TRBJ1-2, with a weak D call TRBD1 (5 bases). In germline, CDR1 is SGHTA, CDR2 FQGNSA. The CDR3 loop spans 14 amino acids. Deletions cut 0 bases from V and 5 bases from J, with 10 bases between. The CDR3 nucleotides are TGTGCCAGCAGCTTAGCGCGGGGGGGTTATGGCTACACCTTC. Its protein product is CASSLARGGYGYTF.

V and J are TRBV5-1 and TRBJ2-5; a weak D match, TRBD1 (6 bases). V was trimmed by 0 bases and J by 4 bases, leaving 7 bases between them. Germline CDR1 and CDR2: SGHRS and YFSETQ. This CDR3 comprises 13 residues. The CDR3: CASSLGGRETQYF. For the CDR3, the DNA is TGCGCCAGCAGCTTGGGGGGGCGAGAGACCCAGTACTTC.

The chain employs TRBV18 and TRBJ2-2, with 8 bases that match TRBD2. The CDR3 is made up of 19 amino acids. J lost 3 bases, V lost 6 bases, and 18 bases had no gene match. CDR1 is KGHSH, CDR2 LQKENI, per germline. The CDR3: CASSPYDSSGYGDTGELFF. The CDR3 DNA sequence: TGTGCCAGCTCCCCGTACGATTCTAGCGGGTACGGGGACACCGGGGAGCTGTTTTTT.

The rearrangement links TRBV18 to TRBJ2-7; 7 nucleotides agree with TRBD1. CDR3 length: 15 amino acids. Unmatched junction bases numbered 5, after V lost 1 base and J lost 2 bases. Germline values: CDR1 KGHSH, CDR2 LQKENI. DNA of the CDR3: TGTGCCAGCTCACCACTACAGGGGCTGCCCTACGAGCAGTACTTC. It specifies CASSPLQGLPYEQYF.

A single count supports this clone. The chain combines TRBV6-1 with TRBJ2-1; TRBD2 is a possible D gene (6 bases). The V end was cut by 0 bases, the J end by 6 bases, with 21 bases between. Germline CDR1 reads MNHNS; CDR2 reads SASEGT. The CDR3 runs 18 residues. Here the CDR3 DNA reads TGTGCCAGCAGTGAAGCCTTCTCCGTGGGAGGATCTAGCAATGAGCAGTTCTTC. This encodes CASSEAFSVGGSSNEQFF.